Following are 18 T cell receptor beta chains from one sample sequenced in a study of cytomegalovirus exposure and HLA in healthy donors. PCR amplification relied on 60 Vbeta primers (plus 13 Jbeta primers). Clones were read by immunoSEQ multiplex PCR, and TCRdb kept only the in-frame ones, dropping some. The sample lists about 140,000 clones, 65% to 90% occurring once. The sequenced sample consisted of PBMCs. The receptors come from a female donor in good health and CMV-seronegative.

This clone was detected only a few times. The rearrangement links TRBV11-2 to TRBJ2-7, with 14 bases fitting TRBD2. Germline V gives CDR1 SGHAT, CDR2 FQNNGV. The J segment lost 5 bases and the V segment lost 1 base, leaving 7 bases of the junction unmatched. The CDR3 has 17 residues. The CDR3 protein is CASSLAPGLAGADEQYF. DNA for the CDR3: TGTGCCAGCAGCTTAGCCCCGGGACTAGCGGGAGCCGACGAGCAGTACTTC.

Comments on this clone: Germline and junction disagree at one end, which may indicate a read error. The chain employs TRBV12-5 and TRBJ2-3, with TRBD1 identical over 10 bases. Germline V gene data show CDR1 as LGHNT and CDR2 as FRNRAP. The CDR3 runs 17 residues. The CDR3, as DNA: TGTGCTAGTGCTTTGAGGGACAGGGGCGCCGATTTGGATACGCAGTATTTT. Protein: CASALRDRGADLDTQYF. Filled out from reference TRBV12-5 and TRBJ2-3, the complete variable domain reads DARVTQTPRHKVTEMGQEVTMRCQPILGHNTVFWYRQTMMQGLELLAYFRNRAPLDDSGMPKDRFSAEMPDATLATLKIQPSEPRDSAVYFCASALRDRGADLDTQYFGPGTRLTVL.

This rearrangement joins TRBV10-1 to TRBJ1-5; D unresolved. This CDR3 spans 15 amino acids. The V end was cut by 8 bases, the J end by 4 bases, with 18 bases between. Per germline, CDR1 WNHNN and CDR2 SYGVQD (reference sequence). The CDR3, as DNA: TGCGCCAGCTCCCCCAGAGGGATCGAGAATCAGCCCCAGCATTTT. This sequence encodes CASSPRGIENQPQHF.

This clone was observed a few times. This sequence joins TRBV18 and TRBJ1-2; D remains ambiguous. The V end was cut by 4 bases, the J end by 4 bases, with 10 bases between. The CDR3 sequence is 13 residues long. Per germline, CDR1 KGHSH and CDR2 LQKENI. The CDR3 DNA follows: TGTGCCAGCTCACTCGAGGAGAGCTATGGCTACACCTTC. Translating it yields CASSLEESYGYTF.

This sequence joins TRBV6-1 and TRBJ2-7; maybe TRBD1 (6 bases). The CDR3 covers 14 residues. CDR1 MNHNS and CDR2 SASEGT come from the germline V gene. V lost 3 bases and J 3 bases, leaving 12 bases between the germline ends. CDR3 DNA: TGTGCCAGCAGTGACCGGACAGAGATCTACGAGCAGTACTTC. Amino acid sequence: CASSDRTEIYEQYF.

This clone has more than one count but fewer than ten. Here the CDR3 DNA reads TGTGCCAGCAGCGCGATGACTAGCGGTACTTCTGGGGCCAACGTCCTGACTTTC. Amino acid sequence: CASSAMTSGTSGANVLTF. This chain links TRBV5-4 with TRBJ2-6; TRBD2 aligns across 9 bases. Germline loops: CDR1 SGHNT, CDR2 YYREEE (reference sequence). Trimming removed 4 bases from V and 1 base from J; junction bases left unmatched: 9. The CDR3 runs to 18 residues.

The chain recombines TRBV11-2 with TRBJ2-3, with D possibly TRBD1 on 5 matching bases. The CDR3 length is 11 residues. Germline V CDR1 and CDR2: SGHAT, FQNNGV. The V end was cut by 2 bases, the J end by 11 bases, with 8 bases between. The CDR3: CASSLTREQYF. Written as DNA, the CDR3 is TGTGCCAGCAGCTTAACCAGGGAGCAGTATTTT.

V is TRBV6-6 and J is TRBJ1-2; TRBD1 matches at 10 bases. The CDR3 is made up of 15 amino acids. J gave up 4 bases and V 0 bases, and 2 bases lay outside the gene matches. Germline V gene data show CDR1 as MNHNY and CDR2 as SVGAGI (reference sequence). Here the CDR3 DNA reads TGTGCCAGCAGTTACTCGACAGGGGGCGCCTATGGCTACACCTTC. Amino acid sequence: CASSYSTGGAYGYTF.

The CDR3 bases are TGTGCCAGCAGGTCGTTGGGGACAGGCTCTGGAAACACCATATATTTT. It specifies CASRSLGTGSGNTIYF. The chain combines TRBV27 with TRBJ1-3; 8 bases are shared with TRBD1. CDR1 is MNHEY and CDR2 is SMNVEV in the germline V gene (reference sequence). V gave up 6 bases and J gave up 0 bases; unmatched junction bases: 7. The CDR3 runs to 16 residues.

This clone was found a few times. The gene calls are TRBV6-5 and TRBJ1-4; 8 bases agree with TRBD1. The ends lost 6 bases at V and 8 bases at J; junction bases unmatched: 5. Germline assignment: CDR1 MNHEY and CDR2 SVGAGI. This CDR3 is built from 13 residues. CDR3 region: CASSGTGGEKLFF. In nucleotides, the CDR3 is TGTGCCAGCAGCGGGACAGGAGGCGAAAAACTGTTTTTT.

The chain links TRBV25-1 to TRBJ2-1; D possibly corresponds to TRBD1 (6 bases). The CDR3 covers 14 residues. The V gene's germline CDR1 is MGHDK and CDR2 SYGVNS. Trimming stripped 3 bases from V and 4 bases from J, with 10 bases between. The CDR3 sequence is CASSDTGFYNEQFF. Here the CDR3 DNA reads TGTGCCAGCAGTGATACAGGGTTTTACAATGAGCAGTTCTTC.

The rearrangement links TRBV19 to TRBJ1-1, with D uncertain. This CDR3 contains 14 residues. Trimming took 5 bases from V and 6 from J, leaving 16 bases between them. The germline V gene encodes CDR1 LNHDA and CDR2 SQIVND (reference sequence). Here the CDR3 DNA reads TGTGCCAGTAGTCCCACCGGGGTCGGATCTGAAGCTTTCTTT. Its protein is CASSPTGVGSEAFF.

The chain joins TRBV7-9 to TRBJ1-5; no reliable D call. This CDR3 is 12 amino acids long. Between the trimmed V and J ends, which lost 2 bases and 6 bases, there was a span of 5 bases. The germline gives CDR1 SEHNR, CDR2 FQNEAQ (reference sequence). This CDR3 reads CASSLFLQPQHF. The CDR3 region has the DNA TGTGCCAGCAGCTTATTTCTTCAGCCCCAGCATTTT.

The genes are TRBV7-9 and TRBJ2-1; possible D gene TRBD1, 5 bases. Germline V lookup: CDR1 SEHNR, CDR2 FQNEAQ (reference sequence). Trimming stripped 1 base from V and 7 bases from J, with 17 bases between. The CDR3 runs 16 residues. The DNA of the CDR3 is TGTGCCAGCAGCTTAGGCCTGGGCACAGGAATTAATGAGCAGTTCTTC. Its translation is CASSLGLGTGINEQFF.

This clone was found once. V gene TRBV13 combines with J gene TRBJ2-5; TRBD1 matches 7 bases. CDR3 size: 14 residues. In germline, CDR1 is PRHDT, CDR2 FYEKMQ (reference sequence). The J segment lost 3 bases and the V segment lost 4 bases, leaving 5 bases of the junction unmatched. The CDR3: CASSSPDREETQYF. DNA of the CDR3: TGTGCCAGCAGCTCCCCCGACAGGGAAGAGACCCAGTACTTC. The full variable domain, its missing parts supplied by reference TRBV13 and TRBJ2-5, is AAGVIQSPRHLIKEKRETATLKCYPIPRHDTVYWYQQGPGQDPQFLISFYEKMQSDKGSIPDRFSAQQFSDYHSELNMSSLELGDSALYFCASSSPDREETQYFGPGTRLLVL.

The chain carries TRBV15 and TRBJ2-4, with 11 bases fitting TRBD1. The CDR3 is 17 residues long. The V and J ends lost 5 bases and 6 bases, in that order; junction bases with no gene match: 12. Germline V gene sequence: CDR1 LNHNV, CDR2 YYDKDF (reference sequence). In nucleotides, the CDR3 is TGTGCCACCAGCGGGGATCCGGGACAGGGGGATGGAAACATTCAGTACTTC. Protein: CATSGDPGQGDGNIQYF.

As DNA, the CDR3 is TGTGCCAGCAGTCACCCAGGGTCTAGCAATCAGCCCCAGCATTTT. Its translation: CASSHPGSSNQPQHF. This rearrangement joins TRBV28 to TRBJ1-5; tentatively, D is TRBD1 (5 bases). This CDR3 has 15 amino acids. V was trimmed by 5 bases and J by 0 bases, leaving 11 bases between them. CDR1 and CDR2 from the germline V gene are MDHEN and SYDVKM.

In its sample, this clone was seen once. The chain recombines TRBV6-1 with TRBJ2-7; D gene uncertain. Looked up from germline, CDR1 is MNHNS and CDR2 is SASEGT. V lost 2 bases, J lost 3 bases, and 5 bases lay in between. This CDR3 spans 12 amino acids. CDR3 protein: CASSESVYEQYF. The CDR3, as DNA: TGTGCCAGCAGTGAATCTGTCTACGAGCAGTACTTC.